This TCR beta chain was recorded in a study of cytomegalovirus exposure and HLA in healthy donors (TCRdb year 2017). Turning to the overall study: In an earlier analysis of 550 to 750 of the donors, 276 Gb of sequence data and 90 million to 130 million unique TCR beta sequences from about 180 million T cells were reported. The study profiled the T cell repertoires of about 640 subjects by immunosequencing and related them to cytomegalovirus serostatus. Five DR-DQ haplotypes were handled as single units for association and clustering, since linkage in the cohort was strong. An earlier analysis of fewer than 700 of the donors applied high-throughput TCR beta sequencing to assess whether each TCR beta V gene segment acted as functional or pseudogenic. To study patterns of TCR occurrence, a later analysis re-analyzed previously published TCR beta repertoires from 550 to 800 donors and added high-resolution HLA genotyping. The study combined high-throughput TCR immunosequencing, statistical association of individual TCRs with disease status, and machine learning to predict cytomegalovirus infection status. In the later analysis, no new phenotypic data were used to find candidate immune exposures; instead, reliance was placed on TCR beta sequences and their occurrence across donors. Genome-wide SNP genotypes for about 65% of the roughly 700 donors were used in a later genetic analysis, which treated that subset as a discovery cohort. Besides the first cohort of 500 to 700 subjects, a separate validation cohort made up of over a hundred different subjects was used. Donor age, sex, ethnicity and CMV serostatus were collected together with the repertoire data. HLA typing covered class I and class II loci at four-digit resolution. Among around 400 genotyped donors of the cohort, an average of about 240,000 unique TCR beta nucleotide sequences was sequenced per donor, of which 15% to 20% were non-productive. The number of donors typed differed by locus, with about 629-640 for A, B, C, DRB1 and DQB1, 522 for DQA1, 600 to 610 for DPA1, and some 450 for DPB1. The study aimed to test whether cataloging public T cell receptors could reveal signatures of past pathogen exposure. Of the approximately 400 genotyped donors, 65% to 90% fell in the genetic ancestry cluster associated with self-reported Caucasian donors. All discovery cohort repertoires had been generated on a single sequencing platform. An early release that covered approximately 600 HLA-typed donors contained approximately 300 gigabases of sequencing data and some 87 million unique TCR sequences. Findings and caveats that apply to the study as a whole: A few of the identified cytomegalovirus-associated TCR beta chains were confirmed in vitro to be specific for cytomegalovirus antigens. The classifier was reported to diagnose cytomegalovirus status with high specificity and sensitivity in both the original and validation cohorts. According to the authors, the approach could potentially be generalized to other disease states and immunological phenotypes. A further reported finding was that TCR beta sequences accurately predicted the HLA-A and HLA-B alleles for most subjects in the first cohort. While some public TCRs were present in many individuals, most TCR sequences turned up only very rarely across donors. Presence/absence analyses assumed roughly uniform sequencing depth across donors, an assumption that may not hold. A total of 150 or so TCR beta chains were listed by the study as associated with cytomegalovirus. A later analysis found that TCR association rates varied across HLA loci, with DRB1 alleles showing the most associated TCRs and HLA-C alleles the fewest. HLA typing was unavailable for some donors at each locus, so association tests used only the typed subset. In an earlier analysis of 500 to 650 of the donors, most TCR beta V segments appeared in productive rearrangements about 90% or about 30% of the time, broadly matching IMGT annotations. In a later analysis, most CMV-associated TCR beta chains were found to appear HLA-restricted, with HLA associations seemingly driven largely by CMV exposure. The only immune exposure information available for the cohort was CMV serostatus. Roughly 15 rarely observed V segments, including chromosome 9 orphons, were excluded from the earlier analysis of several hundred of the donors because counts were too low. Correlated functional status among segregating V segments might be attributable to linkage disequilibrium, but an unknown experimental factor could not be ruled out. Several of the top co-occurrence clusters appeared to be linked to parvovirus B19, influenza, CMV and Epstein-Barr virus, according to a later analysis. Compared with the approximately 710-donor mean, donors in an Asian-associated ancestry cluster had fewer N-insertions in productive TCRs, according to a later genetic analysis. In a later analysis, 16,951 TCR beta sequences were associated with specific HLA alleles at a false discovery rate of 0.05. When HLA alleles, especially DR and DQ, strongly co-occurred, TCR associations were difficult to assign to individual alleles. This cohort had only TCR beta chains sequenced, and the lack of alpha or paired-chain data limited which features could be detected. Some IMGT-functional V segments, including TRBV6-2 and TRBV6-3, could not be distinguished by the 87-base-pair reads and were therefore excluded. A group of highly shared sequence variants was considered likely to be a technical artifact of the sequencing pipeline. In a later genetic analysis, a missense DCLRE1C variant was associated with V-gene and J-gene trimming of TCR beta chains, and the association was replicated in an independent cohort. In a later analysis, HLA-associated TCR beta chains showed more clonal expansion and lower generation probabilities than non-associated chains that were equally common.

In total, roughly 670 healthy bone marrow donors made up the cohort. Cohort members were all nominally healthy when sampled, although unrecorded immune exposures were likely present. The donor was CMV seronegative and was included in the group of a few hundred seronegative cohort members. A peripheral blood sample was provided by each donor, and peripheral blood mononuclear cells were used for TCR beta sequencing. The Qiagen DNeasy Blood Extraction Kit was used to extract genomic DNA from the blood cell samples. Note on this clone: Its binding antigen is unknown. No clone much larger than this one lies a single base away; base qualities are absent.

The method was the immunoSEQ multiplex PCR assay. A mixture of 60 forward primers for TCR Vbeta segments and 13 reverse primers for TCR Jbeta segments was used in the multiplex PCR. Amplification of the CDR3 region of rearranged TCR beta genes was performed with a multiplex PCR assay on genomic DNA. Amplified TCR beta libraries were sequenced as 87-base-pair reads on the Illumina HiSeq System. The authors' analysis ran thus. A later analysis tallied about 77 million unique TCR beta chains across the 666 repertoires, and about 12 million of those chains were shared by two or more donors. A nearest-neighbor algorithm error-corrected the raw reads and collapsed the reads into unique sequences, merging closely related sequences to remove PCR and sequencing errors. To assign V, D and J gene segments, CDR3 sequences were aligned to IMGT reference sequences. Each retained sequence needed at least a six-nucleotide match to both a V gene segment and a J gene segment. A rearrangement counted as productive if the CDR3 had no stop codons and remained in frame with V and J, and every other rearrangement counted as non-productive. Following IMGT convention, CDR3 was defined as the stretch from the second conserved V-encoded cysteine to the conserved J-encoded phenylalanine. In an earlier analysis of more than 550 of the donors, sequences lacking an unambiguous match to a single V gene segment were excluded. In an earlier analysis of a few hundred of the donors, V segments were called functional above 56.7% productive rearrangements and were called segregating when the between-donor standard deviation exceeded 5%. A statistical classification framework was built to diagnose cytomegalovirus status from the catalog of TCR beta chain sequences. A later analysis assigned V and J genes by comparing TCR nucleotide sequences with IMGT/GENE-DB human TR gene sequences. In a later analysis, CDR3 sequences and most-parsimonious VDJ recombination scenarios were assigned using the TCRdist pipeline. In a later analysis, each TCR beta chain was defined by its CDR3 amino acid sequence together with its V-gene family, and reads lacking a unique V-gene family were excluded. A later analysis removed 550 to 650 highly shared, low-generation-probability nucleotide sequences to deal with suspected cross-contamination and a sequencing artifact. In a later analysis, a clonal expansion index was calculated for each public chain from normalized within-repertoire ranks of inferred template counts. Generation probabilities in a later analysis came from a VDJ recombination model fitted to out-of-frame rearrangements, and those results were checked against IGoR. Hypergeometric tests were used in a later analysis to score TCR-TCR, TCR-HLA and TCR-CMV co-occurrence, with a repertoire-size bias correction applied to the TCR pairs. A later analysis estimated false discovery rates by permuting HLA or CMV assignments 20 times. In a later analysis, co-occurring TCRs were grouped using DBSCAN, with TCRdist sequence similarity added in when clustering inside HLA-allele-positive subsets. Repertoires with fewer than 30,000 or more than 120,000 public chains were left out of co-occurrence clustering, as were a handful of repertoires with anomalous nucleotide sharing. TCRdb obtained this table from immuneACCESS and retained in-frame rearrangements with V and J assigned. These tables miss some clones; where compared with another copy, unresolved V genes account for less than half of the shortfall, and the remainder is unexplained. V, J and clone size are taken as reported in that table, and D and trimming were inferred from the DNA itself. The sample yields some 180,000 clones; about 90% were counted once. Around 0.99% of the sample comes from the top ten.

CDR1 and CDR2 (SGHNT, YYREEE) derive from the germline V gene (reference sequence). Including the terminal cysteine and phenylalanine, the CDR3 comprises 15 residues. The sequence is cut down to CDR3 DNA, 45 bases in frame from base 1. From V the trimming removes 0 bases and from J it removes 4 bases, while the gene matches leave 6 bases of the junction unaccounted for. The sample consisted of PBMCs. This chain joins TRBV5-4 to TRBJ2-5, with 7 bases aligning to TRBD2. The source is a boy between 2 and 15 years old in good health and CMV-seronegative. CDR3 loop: CASSLAVSSGETQYF. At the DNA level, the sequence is TGTGCCAGCAGCTTGGCCGTGTCTAGCGGAGAGACCCAGTACTTC.